Following are 8 T cell receptor beta chains from one sample sequenced in a study of PD-1 blockade in mismatch repair-deficient tumors. TCRdb keeps only in-frame clones here, not all; method: immunoSEQ multiplex PCR. The table includes about 120,000 clones, around three quarters detected once. The source was peripheral blood, collected 60 weeks after starting pembrolizumab. These receptors were collected from an adult with mismatch repair-deficient cancer.

The rearrangement joins TRBV9 to TRBJ1-1, with no clear D. CDR3 size: 15 residues. Trimming pared 2 bases from V and 7 bases from J, leaving 18 bases between. Germline CDR1 and CDR2: SGDLS and YYNGEE. The CDR3 DNA reads TGTGCCAGCAGCGTTACAGACGGACTCCAAATTGAAGCTTTCTTT. It is translated as CASSVTDGLQIEAFF. Using reference TRBV9 and TRBJ1-1 for the parts outside the CDR3, the full variable domain is DSGVTQTPKHLITATGQRVTLRCSPRSGDLSVYWYQQSLDQGLQFLIQYYNGEERAKGNILERFSAQQFPDLHSELNLSSLELGDSALYFCASSVTDGLQIEAFFGQGTRLTVV.

The chain uses TRBV7-2 and TRBJ1-2; D unresolved. Germline V CDR1 and CDR2: SGHTA, FQGNSA. CDR3 length equals 15 residues. Trimming stripped 5 bases from V and 4 bases from J, with 17 bases between. The CDR3 DNA is TGTGCCAGCAGCCCTTGGGCCCTAGACCCCTATGGCTACACCTTC. Protein sequence: CASSPWALDPYGYTF.

The gene calls are TRBV27 and TRBJ2-1; 8 positions match TRBD1. The CDR3 is made up of 17 amino acids. V dropped 5 bases and J dropped 0; count of bases not matched to a gene: 9. The germline V gene has CDR1 MNHEY and CDR2 SMNVEV (reference sequence). As DNA, the CDR3 is TGTGCCAGCAGTCCGACAGGGGCGGCCAGCTCCTACAATGAGCAGTTCTTC. This gives the protein CASSPTGAASSYNEQFF.

The CDR3 DNA follows: TGCGCCAGCAGTATGACAGGGCCCTCCTACGAGCAGTACTTC. Amino acids: CASSMTGPSYEQYF. This chain joins TRBV10-2 and TRBJ2-7, with TRBD1 matching over 7 bases. Germline V lookup: CDR1 WSHSY, CDR2 SAAADI. V was clipped by 5 bases and J by 0 bases; unmatched bases: 4. The CDR3 runs 14 residues.

A single count supports this clone. The chain links TRBV25-1 to TRBJ2-5, with D maybe TRBD1 (5 bases). The CDR3 runs to 14 residues. CDR1 is MGHDK, CDR2 SYGVNS, per germline. The V and J ends lost 8 bases and 3 bases respectively, with 16 bases between them. CDR3 nucleotide sequence: TGTGCCAGCTCCTTCAGGGCGACTGAAGAGACCCAGTACTTC. Amino acid sequence: CASSFRATEETQYF. Drawing the rest from reference TRBV25-1 and TRBJ2-5, the complete variable domain is EADIYQTPRYLVIGTGKKITLECSQTMGHDKMYWYQQDPGMELHLIHYSYGVNSTEKGDLSSESTVSRIRTEHFPLTLESARPSHTSQYLCASSFRATEETQYFGPGTRLLVL.

This clone was recorded once. The rearrangement joins TRBV25-1 to TRBJ2-3; D remains ambiguous. The germline V gene has CDR1 MGHDK and CDR2 SYGVNS. Trimming shortened V by 1 base and J by 1 base, and 6 bases separated the two germline ends. CDR3 length: 14 residues. The CDR3 DNA sequence: TGTGCCAGCAGTGAATTGACTCGCACAGATACGCAGTATTTT. Translation gives CASSELTRTDTQYF.

This rearrangement joins TRBV13 to TRBJ1-2; D uncertain. V dropped 4 bases and J dropped 0 bases, with 9 bases sitting between them. CDR3 size: 14 residues. Looked up from germline, CDR1 is PRHDT and CDR2 is FYEKMQ (reference sequence). The CDR3 is CASSSSEANYGYTF. DNA of the CDR3: TGTGCCAGCAGCTCCTCAGAAGCTAACTATGGCTACACCTTC.

The V and J genes are TRBV29-1 and TRBJ2-7; TRBD2 might be the D (5 bases). Trimming stripped 1 base from V and 5 bases from J, with 9 bases between. CDR3 size: 12 residues. The germline V gene has CDR1 SQVTM and CDR2 ANQGSEA. The CDR3: CSVEGGIHEQYF. CDR3 coding DNA: TGCAGCGTTGAAGGAGGGATCCACGAGCAGTACTTC.